This note documents a single T cell receptor (beta chain) sequence. Its cognate antigen is unknown. Prepared libraries of TCR beta cDNA carried unique molecular identifiers. MiXCR, run by TCRdb on the PCR reads, gives a single entry per CDR3 protein. The sample lists fewer than 850,000 distinct CDR3 sequences; around 27% were seen once. There are 14 residues in the CDR3. V gave up 2 bases and J gave up 11 bases; unmatched junction bases: 4. CDR1 is KGHDR and CDR2 is SFDVKD in the germline V gene. This sample is drawn from a study of post-analysis software for immune sequencing data. Study-level information: Recorded subtypes: relapsing-remitting, secondary progressive, progressive-relapsing; some patients unannotated.

Study-wide results and limits: Normalized Chao1 diversity in multiple sclerosis patients fell significantly below that of controls. F-measure co-clustering was strong for batch-matched samples. Included in a set of four or five TRBV segments more frequent in patients than controls were TRBV5-6, TRBV5-1 and TRBV20-1.

The origin of this receptor is a girl between 10 and 17 years old with multiple sclerosis. The material sequenced was blood. The rearrangement links TRBV24-1 to TRBJ1-6; the match to TRBD1 covers 8 bases. This CDR3 reads CATSDSRTGPPLHF. The CDR3 DNA is TGTGCCACCAGTGATTCGCGGACAGGGCCACCCCTCCACTTT.